The 23 T cell receptor beta chains in this list originate from one sample, sequenced in a study of T cells in Graves' hyperthyroidism and ophthalmopathy. RNA transcripts provided the source from which TCR beta CDR3 regions were amplified. Primed by the HTBI set, a first-round RT-PCR was run on the TCR CDR3. One entry per CDR3 protein, called by TCRdb with MiXCR from the multiplex PCR reads. The table includes about 740,000 distinct CDR3 sequences, less than 15% detected once. Sequences were obtained from blood. These receptors were taken from a woman aged 18-29 years with Graves' hyperthyroidism.

This clonotype came up a few times. The chain couples TRBV9 to TRBJ1-2; tentative D call: TRBD1 (5 bases). CDR3 length: 17 amino acids. V was trimmed by 3 bases and J by 4 bases, leaving 22 bases between them. Germline V gives CDR1 SGDLS, CDR2 YYNGEE. CDR3 sequence: CASSGSDPGRRFYGYTF. CDR3 nucleotide sequence: TGTGCCAGCAGCGGATCCGATCCGGGACGGAGATTCTATGGCTACACCTTC.

This clonotype was counted a few times. The V and J genes are TRBV5-1 and TRBJ1-4; a weak D match, TRBD1 (5 bases). This CDR3 contains 16 residues. CDR1 is SGHRS and CDR2 is YFSETQ in the germline V gene. Trimming took off 3 bases at V and 4 bases at J, with 16 bases between the two ends. This CDR3 is CASSSGHQPDNEKLFF. CDR3 in DNA: TGCGCCAGCAGCTCCGGACACCAACCCGATAATGAAAAACTGTTTTTT.

The V gene is TRBV6-2 or TRBV6-3, the J gene TRBJ2-7; 7 positions match TRBD1. The CDR3 spans 16 residues. With V trimmed by 10 bases and J by 0 bases, 15 bases remained unmatched. From germline, CDR1 is MNHEY and CDR2 SVGEGT. The CDR3 DNA reads TGTGCCACCAGAGGACAGGCTCTACCTTACTCCTACGAGCAGTACTTC. The encoded protein is CATRGQALPYSYEQYF.

Many counts were recorded for this clonotype. This chain joins TRBV15 and TRBJ1-1; D gene ambiguous. With 5 bases removed from V and 0 bases from J, the gap between germline ends came to 13 bases. Per the germline V gene, CDR1 is LNHNV and CDR2 is YYDKDF (reference sequence). The CDR3 runs to 15 residues. The CDR3 region is CATSSNRGLNTEAFF. The CDR3 DNA is TGTGCCACCAGCTCAAACCGGGGTTTGAACACTGAAGCTTTCTTT.

This clonotype turned up a few times. The J gene is TRBJ2-4, the V gene TRBV5-6; possible D gene TRBD1, 5 bases. This CDR3 has 13 amino acids. The germline V gene has CDR1 SGHDT and CDR2 YYEEEE. V shed 0 bases and J shed 6 bases, with 7 bases lying between them. In DNA, the CDR3 is TGTGCCAGCAGCTTGGGCAGGGTAAACATTCAGTACTTC. This translates into CASSLGRVNIQYF.

The rearrangement uses TRBV20-1 and TRBJ2-2, with 11 nucleotides matching TRBD2. Germline CDR1 and CDR2: DFQATT and SNEGSKA (reference sequence). The CDR3 has 15 amino acids. J lost 7 bases, V lost 0 bases, and 4 bases had no gene match. This CDR3 reads CSARDWLAGGGELFF. Written as DNA, the CDR3 is TGCAGTGCTAGAGATTGGCTAGCGGGAGGCGGGGAGCTGTTTTTT.

This clonotype occurred a few times. The chain links TRBV5-1 to TRBJ2-5; D perhaps matches TRBD2 (6 bases). The V gene's germline CDR1 is SGHRS and CDR2 YFSETQ. The CDR3 contains 14 residues. V lost 3 bases and J 1 base, leaving 10 bases between the germline ends. The chain's CDR3 is CASSYGGSQETQYF. The DNA for the CDR3 is TGCGCCAGCAGCTACGGGGGTTCCCAAGAGACCCAGTACTTC.

The chain uses TRBV6-1 and TRBJ2-1; D is undetermined. The CDR3 is made up of 13 amino acids. The germline V gene encodes CDR1 MNHNS and CDR2 SASEGT. Trimming removed 5 bases from V and 5 bases from J, with 10 bases in between. The CDR3 reads CASSSPQNNEQFF. In nucleotides, the CDR3 is TGTGCCAGCAGTTCCCCCCAGAACAATGAGCAGTTCTTC.

CDR3: CASSRPGADHYGYTF. CDR3 DNA: TGTGCCAGCAGCCGCCCAGGGGCGGATCACTATGGCTACACCTTC. The V call is TRBV3-1, the J call TRBJ1-2; D is possibly TRBD1 (6 bases). CDR1 is LGHDT, CDR2 YNNKEL, per germline (reference sequence). The V and J ends lost 4 bases and 3 bases respectively, with 15 bases between them. The length of the CDR3 is 15 residues. The full variable domain, in which reference TRBV3-1 and TRBJ1-2 provide the parts outside the CDR3, is DTAVSQTPKYLVTQMGNDKSIKCEQNLGHDTMYWYKQDSKKFLKIMFSYNNKELIINETVPNRFSPKSPDKAHLNLHINSLELGDSAVYFCASSRPGADHYGYTFGSGTRLTVV.

J is TRBJ2-4 and V is TRBV13, with 8 bases matching TRBD1. V lost 7 bases and J lost 8; bases outside the gene matches: 13. CDR3 length: 15 amino acids. Per germline, CDR1 PRHDT and CDR2 FYEKMQ (reference sequence). CDR3 sequence: CASKQEGQGADIQYF. The CDR3 bases are TGTGCCAGCAAGCAGGAGGGGCAGGGGGCTGACATTCAGTACTTC.

This clonotype was recorded many times. This chain links TRBV6-5 with TRBJ2-7; no definite D call. The germline gives CDR1 MNHEY, CDR2 SVGAGI. V was shortened by 1 base and J by 2 bases, with 9 bases between the two germline ends. The CDR3 length is 14 residues. The DNA for the CDR3 is TGTGCCAGCAGTTACTACGGCGTAGCCTACGAGCAGTACTTC. This gives the protein CASSYYGVAYEQYF.

This clonotype has a count of ten or more. The rearrangement joins TRBV2 to TRBJ2-5; 8 nucleotides line up with TRBD2. Germline trimming cut 3 bases from V and 5 bases from J; bases unmatched to any gene: 11. CDR1 and CDR2 from the germline V gene are SNHLY and FYNNEI. The length of the CDR3 is 16 residues. The CDR3 is CASSEAAGEEWETQYF. The CDR3 DNA is TGTGCCAGCAGTGAGGCAGCGGGAGAAGAATGGGAGACCCAGTACTTC.

This clonotype showed up many times. The V and J genes are TRBV2 and TRBJ2-2, with D maybe TRBD2 (7 bases). The CDR3 contains 16 residues. Germline CDR1 reads SNHLY; CDR2 reads FYNNEI. V shed 4 bases and J shed 3 bases, with 15 bases lying between them. CDR3 bases: TGTGCCAGCAGTGCGCGGGGGCGCCCGGACACCGGGGAGCTGTTTTTT. It codes for CASSARGRPDTGELFF. The full variable domain, its missing parts supplied by reference TRBV2 and TRBJ2-2, is EPEVTQTPSHQVTQMGQEVILRCVPISNHLYFYWYRQILGQKVEFLVSFYNNEISEKSEIFDDQFSVERPDGSNFTLKIRSTKLEDSAMYFCASSARGRPDTGELFFGEGSRLTVL.

V usage is TRBV5-5 and J usage is TRBJ2-6; 11 bases line up with TRBD2. Germline V lookup: CDR1 SGHKS, CDR2 YYEKEE (reference sequence). J lost 1 base, V lost 0 bases, and 6 bases had no gene match. The CDR3 is 19 residues long. The CDR3 region is CASSLGGTSGGSGANVLTF. In nucleotides, the CDR3 is TGTGCCAGCAGCTTGGGGGGGACTAGCGGAGGATCTGGGGCCAACGTCCTGACTTTC.

This clonotype was seen ten or more times. This chain joins TRBV7-2 and TRBJ2-3; 7 nucleotides line up with TRBD2. The CDR3 is made up of 15 amino acids. The germline CDR1 and CDR2 sequences are SGHTA and FQGNSA. V trimming: 6 bases; J trimming: 5 bases; junction bases outside the gene matches: 11. The DNA for the CDR3 is TGTGCCAGCAGACTGGACGCTAGCGGCCAAGATACGCAGTATTTT. It codes for CASRLDASGQDTQYF.

This clonotype was found many times. The gene calls are TRBV7-3 and TRBJ1-2, with D perhaps matching TRBD1 (5 bases). CDR1 is SGHTA and CDR2 is FQGTGA in the germline V gene. CDR3 length: 15 amino acids. Trimming left V 8 bases short and J 6 bases short, with 22 bases between. The CDR3 is CASAARGLSADGYTF. The DNA for the CDR3 is TGTGCCAGCGCCGCACGGGGCCTGTCTGCGGATGGCTACACCTTC.

This clonotype was detected ten times or more. V usage is TRBV7-2 and J usage is TRBJ2-5; 7 nucleotides match TRBD1. V shed 3 bases, J shed 5 bases, and the junction held 3 bases outside the gene matches. The CDR3 is made up of 13 amino acids. CDR1 is SGHTA and CDR2 is FQGNSA in the germline V gene. The CDR3 sequence is CASSFDRDETQYF. In nucleotides, the CDR3 is TGTGCCAGCAGCTTTGACAGGGACGAGACCCAGTACTTC.

The chain combines TRBV6-1 with TRBJ2-4; D is uncertain. CDR3 size: 12 residues. Germline V gene lookup returns CDR1 MNHNS and CDR2 SASEGT. Between the trimmed V and J ends, which lost 0 bases and 7 bases, there was a span of 4 bases. In nucleotides, the CDR3 is TGTGCCAGCAGTGAAGCGCGGAACATTCAGTACTTC. Translation gives CASSEARNIQYF.

Ten or more counts support this clonotype. The chain is built from TRBV2 and TRBJ2-3; 12 bases are shared with TRBD2. There are 15 residues in the CDR3. Trimming removed 1 base from V and 5 bases from J; junction bases left unmatched: 1. Germline-derived CDR1 and CDR2 are SNHLY and FYNNEI. CDR3 nucleotides: TGTGCCAGCAGTGAAGGGGGACTAGCGGGAGATACGCAGTATTTT. It is translated as CASSEGGLAGDTQYF.

Ten or more counts support this clonotype. This sequence joins TRBV28 and TRBJ2-7; TRBD2 matches at 9 bases. With V trimmed by 6 bases and J by 0 bases, 6 bases remained unmatched. This CDR3 contains 15 residues. Germline V gene sequence: CDR1 MDHEN, CDR2 SYDVKM. The CDR3 nucleotides read TGTGCCAGCAGCACGAGCGGGAGGAGCTCCTACGAGCAGTACTTC. It specifies CASSTSGRSSYEQYF. Full variable domain (outside the CDR3, taken from reference TRBV28 and TRBJ2-7): DVKVTQSSRYLVKRTGEKVFLECVQDMDHENMFWYRQDPGLGLRLIYFSYDVKMKEKGDIPEGYSVSREKKERFSLILESASTNQTSMYLCASSTSGRSSYEQYFGPGTRLTVT.

The chain couples TRBV9 to TRBJ2-3; 13 nucleotides line up with TRBD2. Germline lookup yields CDR1 SGDLS and CDR2 YYNGEE. The CDR3 loop spans 16 amino acids. V shed 5 bases, J shed 5 bases, and the junction held 8 bases outside the gene matches. The CDR3 DNA reads TGTGCCAGCAGTGCCGGGACTAGCGGGAATCGAGATACGCAGTATTTT. It codes for CASSAGTSGNRDTQYF.

There are a few counts of this clonotype. V is TRBV7-2 and J is TRBJ1-1; 8 bases map to TRBD1. CDR1 is SGHTA and CDR2 is FQGNSA in the germline V gene. This CDR3 contains 15 residues. Trimming removed 8 bases from V and 0 bases from J; junction bases left unmatched: 8. The CDR3 DNA is TGTGCCAGCCTATTATCGACAGGGGTGAACACTGAAGCTTTCTTT. Protein sequence: CASLLSTGVNTEAFF.

The J gene is TRBJ2-1, the V gene TRBV29-1; a possible D gene is TRBD2 (6 bases). The CDR3 has 14 residues. Trimming removed 6 bases from V and 3 bases from J, with 15 bases in between. The germline gives CDR1 SQVTM, CDR2 ANQGSEA. Here the CDR3 DNA reads TGCAGCGTGCTTACTAGCACCGACTACAATGAGCAGTTCTTC. This sequence encodes CSVLTSTDYNEQFF.